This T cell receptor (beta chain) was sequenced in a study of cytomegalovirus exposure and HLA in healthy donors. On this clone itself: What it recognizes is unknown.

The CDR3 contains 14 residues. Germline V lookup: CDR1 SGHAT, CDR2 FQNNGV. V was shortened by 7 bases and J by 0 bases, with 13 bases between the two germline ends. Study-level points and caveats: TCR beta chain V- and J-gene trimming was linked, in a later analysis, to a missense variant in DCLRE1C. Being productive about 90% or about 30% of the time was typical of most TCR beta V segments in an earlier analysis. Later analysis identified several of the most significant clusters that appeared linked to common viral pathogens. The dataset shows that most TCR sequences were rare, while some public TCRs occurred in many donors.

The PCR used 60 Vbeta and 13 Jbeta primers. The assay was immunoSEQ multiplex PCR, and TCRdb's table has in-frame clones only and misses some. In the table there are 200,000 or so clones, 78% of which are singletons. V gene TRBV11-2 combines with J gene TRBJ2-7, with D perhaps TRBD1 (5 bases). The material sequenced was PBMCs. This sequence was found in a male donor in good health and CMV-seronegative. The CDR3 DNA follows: TGTGCCAGCACCACTCTACAGGACTCCTACGAGCAGTACTTC. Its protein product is CASTTLQDSYEQYF. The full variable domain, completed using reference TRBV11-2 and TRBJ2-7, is EAGVAQSPRYKIIEKRQSVAFWCNPISGHATLYWYQQILGQGPKLLIQFQNNGVVDDSQLPKDRFSAERLKGVDSTLKIQPAKLEDSAVYLCASTTLQDSYEQYFGPGTRLTVT.